This T cell receptor (beta chain) was retrieved from a study of T cell responses to AZD1222 COVID-19 vaccine. Study-wide background: Both about-4-week and about-12-week second-dose recipients were combined.

General study results and limits: Among vaccine-associated CD4 TCRs, coverage spanned spike, with dominance at 160-218 and 743-854.

Only in-frame clones appear in the TCRdb table, and some are missing; sequencing was by immunoSEQ multiplex PCR. This sample has under 150,000 clones, with around nine tenths found just once. In germline, CDR1 is SGHRS, CDR2 YFSETQ. The CDR3 length is 13 residues. The V end was cut by 2 bases, the J end by 3 bases, with 8 bases between. On this clone itself: What it binds is not known.

This chain uses TRBV5-1 with TRBJ1-1; unclear D gene. The sequence came from an adult in good health. The material was peripheral blood, obtained on day 0 of AZD1222 vaccination. The CDR3 region is CASSFYVDTEAFF. In nucleotides, the CDR3 is TGCGCCAGCAGCTTCTATGTGGACACTGAAGCTTTCTTT. The variable domain in full, completed from reference TRBV5-1 and TRBJ1-1, reads KAGVTQTPRYLIKTRGQQVTLSCSPISGHRSVSWYQQTPGQGLQFLFEYFSETQRNKGNFPGRFSGRQFSNSRSEMNVSTLELGDSALYLCASSFYVDTEAFFGQGTRLTVV.